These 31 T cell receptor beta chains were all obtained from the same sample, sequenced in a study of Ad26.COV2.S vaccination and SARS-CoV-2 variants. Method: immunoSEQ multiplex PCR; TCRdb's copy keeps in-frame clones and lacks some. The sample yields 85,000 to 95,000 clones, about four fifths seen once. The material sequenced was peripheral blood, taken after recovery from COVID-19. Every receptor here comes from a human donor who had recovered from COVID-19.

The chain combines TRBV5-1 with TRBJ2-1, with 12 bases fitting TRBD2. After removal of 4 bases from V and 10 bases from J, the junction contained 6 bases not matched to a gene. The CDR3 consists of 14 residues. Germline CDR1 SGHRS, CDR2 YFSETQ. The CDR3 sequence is CASSAWTSGEEQFF. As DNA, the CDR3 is TGCGCCAGCAGCGCCTGGACTAGCGGGGAAGAGCAGTTCTTC.

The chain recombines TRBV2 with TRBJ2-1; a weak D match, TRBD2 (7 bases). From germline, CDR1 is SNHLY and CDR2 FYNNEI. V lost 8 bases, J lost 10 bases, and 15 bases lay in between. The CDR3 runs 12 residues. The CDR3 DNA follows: TGTGCCAGCCCCTTGAGGGGGGGAGAGCAGTTCTTC. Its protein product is CASPLRGGEQFF.

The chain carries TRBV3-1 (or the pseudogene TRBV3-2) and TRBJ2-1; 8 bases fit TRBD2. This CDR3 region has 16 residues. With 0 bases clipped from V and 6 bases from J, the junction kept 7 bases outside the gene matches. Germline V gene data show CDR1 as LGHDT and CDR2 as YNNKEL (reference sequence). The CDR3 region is CASSQDGGRWPNEQFF. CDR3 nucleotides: TGTGCCAGCAGCCAAGACGGCGGGAGGTGGCCCAATGAGCAGTTCTTC.

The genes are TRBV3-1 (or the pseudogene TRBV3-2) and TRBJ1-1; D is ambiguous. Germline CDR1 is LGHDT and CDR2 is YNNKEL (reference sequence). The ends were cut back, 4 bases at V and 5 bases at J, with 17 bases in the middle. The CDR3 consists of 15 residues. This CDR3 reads CASSPWSGVKTEAFF. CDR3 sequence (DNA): TGTGCCAGCAGCCCTTGGTCTGGGGTAAAAACTGAAGCTTTCTTT.

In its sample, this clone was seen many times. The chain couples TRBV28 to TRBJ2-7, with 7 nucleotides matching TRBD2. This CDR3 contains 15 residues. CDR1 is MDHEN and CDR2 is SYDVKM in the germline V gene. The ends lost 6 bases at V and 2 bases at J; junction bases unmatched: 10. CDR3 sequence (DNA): TGTGCCAGCAGCTCCCTGACTAGCCTTACCTACGAGCAGTACTTC. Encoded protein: CASSSLTSLTYEQYF.

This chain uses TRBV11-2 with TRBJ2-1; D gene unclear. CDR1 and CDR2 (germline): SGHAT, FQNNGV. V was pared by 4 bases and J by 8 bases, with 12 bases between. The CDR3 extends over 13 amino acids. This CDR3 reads CASSWNLGYEQFF. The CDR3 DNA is TGTGCCAGCAGCTGGAACCTCGGGTATGAGCAGTTCTTC.

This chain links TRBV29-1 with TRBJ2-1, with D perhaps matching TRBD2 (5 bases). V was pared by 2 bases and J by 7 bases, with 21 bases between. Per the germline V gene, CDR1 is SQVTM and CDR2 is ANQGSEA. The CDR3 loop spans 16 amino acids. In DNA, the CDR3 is TGCAGCGTTGAATACAGCGTGGGAGAAGTTTATAATGAGCAGTTCTTC. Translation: CSVEYSVGEVYNEQFF.

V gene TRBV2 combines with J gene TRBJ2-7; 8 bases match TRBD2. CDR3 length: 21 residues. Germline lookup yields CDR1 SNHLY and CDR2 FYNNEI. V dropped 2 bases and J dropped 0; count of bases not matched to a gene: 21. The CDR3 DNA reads TGTGCCAGCAGTGAATCGGGAAGGCCGGGACTAGAACGCCTAAGCTCCTACGAGCAGTACTTC. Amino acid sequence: CASSESGRPGLERLSSYEQYF.

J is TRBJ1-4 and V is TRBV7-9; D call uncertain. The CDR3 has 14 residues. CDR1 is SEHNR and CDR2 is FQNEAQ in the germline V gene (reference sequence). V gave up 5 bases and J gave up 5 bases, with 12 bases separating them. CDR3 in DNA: TGTGCCAGCAGCCTGGGGAGGTCCAATGAAAAACTGTTTTTT. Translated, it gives CASSLGRSNEKLFF.

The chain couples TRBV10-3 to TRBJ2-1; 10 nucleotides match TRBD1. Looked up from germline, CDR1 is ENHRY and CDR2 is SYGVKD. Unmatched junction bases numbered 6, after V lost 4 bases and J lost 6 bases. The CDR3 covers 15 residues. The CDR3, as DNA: TGTGCCATCAGTGTCCGACAGGGGGCAGGCAATGAGCAGTTCTTC. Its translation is CAISVRQGAGNEQFF.

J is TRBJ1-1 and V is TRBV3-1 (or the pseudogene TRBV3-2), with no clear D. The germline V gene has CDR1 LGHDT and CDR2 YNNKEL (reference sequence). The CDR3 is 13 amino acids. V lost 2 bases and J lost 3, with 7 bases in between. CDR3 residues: CASSQLGHTEAFF. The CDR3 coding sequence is TGTGCCAGCAGCCAACTAGGTCACACTGAAGCTTTCTTT.

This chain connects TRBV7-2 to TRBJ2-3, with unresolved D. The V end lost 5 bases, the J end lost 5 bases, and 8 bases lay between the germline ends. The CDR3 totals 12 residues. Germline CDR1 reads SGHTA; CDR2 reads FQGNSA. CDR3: CASSRSRDTQYF. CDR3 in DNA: TGTGCCAGCAGCCGATCTAGAGATACGCAGTATTTT. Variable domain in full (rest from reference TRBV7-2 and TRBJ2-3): GAGVSQSPSNKVTEKGKDVELRCDPISGHTALYWYRQSLGQGLEFLIYFQGNSAPDKSGLPSDRFSAERTGGSVSTLTIQRTQQEDSAVYLCASSRSRDTQYFGPGTRLTVL.

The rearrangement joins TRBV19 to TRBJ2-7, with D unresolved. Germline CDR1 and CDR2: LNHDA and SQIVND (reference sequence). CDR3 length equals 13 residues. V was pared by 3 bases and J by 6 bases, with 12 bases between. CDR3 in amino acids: CASSIMAWGEQYF. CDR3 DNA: TGTGCCAGTAGTATTATGGCCTGGGGCGAGCAGTACTTC.

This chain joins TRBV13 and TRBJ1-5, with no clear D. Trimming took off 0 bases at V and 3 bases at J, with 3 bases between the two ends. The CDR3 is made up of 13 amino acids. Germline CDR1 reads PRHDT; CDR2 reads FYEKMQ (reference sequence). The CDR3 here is CASSLGNNQPQHF. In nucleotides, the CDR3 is TGTGCCAGCAGCTTAGGGAACAATCAGCCCCAGCATTTT.

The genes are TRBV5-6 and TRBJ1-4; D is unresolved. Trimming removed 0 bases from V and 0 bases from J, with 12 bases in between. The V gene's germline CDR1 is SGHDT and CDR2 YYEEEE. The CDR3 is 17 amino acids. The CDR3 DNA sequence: TGTGCCAGCAGCTTGGCCGGTGATCCTGCAACTAATGAAAAACTGTTTTTT. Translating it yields CASSLAGDPATNEKLFF.

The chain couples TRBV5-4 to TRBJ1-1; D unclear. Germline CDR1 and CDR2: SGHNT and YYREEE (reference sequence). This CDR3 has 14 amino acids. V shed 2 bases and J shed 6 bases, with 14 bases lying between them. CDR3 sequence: CASSLDPFLAEAFF. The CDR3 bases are TGTGCCAGCAGCTTAGACCCCTTTTTGGCTGAAGCTTTCTTT.

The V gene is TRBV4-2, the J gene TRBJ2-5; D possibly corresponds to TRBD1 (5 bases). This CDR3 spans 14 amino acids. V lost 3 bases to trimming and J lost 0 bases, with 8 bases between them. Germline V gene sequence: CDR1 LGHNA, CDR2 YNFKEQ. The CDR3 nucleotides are TGTGCCAGCAGCCAGACAGACCACCAAGAGACCCAGTACTTC. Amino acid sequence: CASSQTDHQETQYF.

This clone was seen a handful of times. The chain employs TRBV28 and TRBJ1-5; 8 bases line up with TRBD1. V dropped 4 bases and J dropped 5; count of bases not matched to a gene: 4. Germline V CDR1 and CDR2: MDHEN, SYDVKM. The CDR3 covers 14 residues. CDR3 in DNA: TGTGCCAGCAGTTCGCGGACAGGGTATCAGCCCCAGCATTTT. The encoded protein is CASSSRTGYQPQHF.

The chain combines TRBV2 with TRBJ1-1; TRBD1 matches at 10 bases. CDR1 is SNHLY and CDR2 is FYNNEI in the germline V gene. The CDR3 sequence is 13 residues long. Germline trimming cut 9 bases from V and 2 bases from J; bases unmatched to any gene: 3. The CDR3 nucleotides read TGTGCCAGATCGACAGGGGGCAACACTGAAGCTTTCTTT. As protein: CARSTGGNTEAFF.

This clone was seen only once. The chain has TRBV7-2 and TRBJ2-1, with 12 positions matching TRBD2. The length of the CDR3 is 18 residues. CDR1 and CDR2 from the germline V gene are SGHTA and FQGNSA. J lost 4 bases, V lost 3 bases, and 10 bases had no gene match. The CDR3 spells CASSFTAAGLAGYNEQFF. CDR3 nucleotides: TGTGCCAGCAGCTTTACCGCGGCAGGACTAGCGGGGTACAATGAGCAGTTCTTC. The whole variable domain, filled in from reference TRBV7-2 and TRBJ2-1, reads GAGVSQSPSNKVTEKGKDVELRCDPISGHTALYWYRQSLGQGLEFLIYFQGNSAPDKSGLPSDRFSAERTGGSVSTLTIQRTQQEDSAVYLCASSFTAAGLAGYNEQFFGPGTRLTVL.

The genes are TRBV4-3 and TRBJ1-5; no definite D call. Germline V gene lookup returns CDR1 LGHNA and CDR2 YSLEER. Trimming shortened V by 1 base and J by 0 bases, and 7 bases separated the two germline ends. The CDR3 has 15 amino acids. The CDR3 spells CASSQAVDSNQPQHF. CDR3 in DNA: TGCGCCAGCAGCCAAGCCGTGGATAGCAATCAGCCCCAGCATTTT.

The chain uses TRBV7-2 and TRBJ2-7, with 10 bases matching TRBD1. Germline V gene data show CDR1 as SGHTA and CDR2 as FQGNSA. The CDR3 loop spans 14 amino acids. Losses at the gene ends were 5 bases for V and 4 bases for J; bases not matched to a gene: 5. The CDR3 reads CASSKTGGGYEQYF. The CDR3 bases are TGTGCCAGCAGCAAGACAGGGGGCGGGTACGAGCAGTACTTC.

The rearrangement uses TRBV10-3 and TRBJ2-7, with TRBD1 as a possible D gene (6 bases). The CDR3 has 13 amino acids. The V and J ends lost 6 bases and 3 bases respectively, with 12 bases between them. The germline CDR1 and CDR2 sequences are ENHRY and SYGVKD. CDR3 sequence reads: CAISAGTNYEQYF. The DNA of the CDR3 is TGTGCCATCAGCGCCGGGACAAACTACGAGCAGTACTTC.

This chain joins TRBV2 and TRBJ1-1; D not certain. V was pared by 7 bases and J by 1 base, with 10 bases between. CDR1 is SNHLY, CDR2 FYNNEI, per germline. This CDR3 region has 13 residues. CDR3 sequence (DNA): TGTGCCAGCAAGGAGAACACGAACACTGAAGCTTTCTTT. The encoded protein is CASKENTNTEAFF. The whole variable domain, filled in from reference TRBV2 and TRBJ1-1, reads EPEVTQTPSHQVTQMGQEVILRCVPISNHLYFYWYRQILGQKVEFLVSFYNNEISEKSEIFDDQFSVERPDGSNFTLKIRSTKLEDSAMYFCASKENTNTEAFFGQGTRLTVV.

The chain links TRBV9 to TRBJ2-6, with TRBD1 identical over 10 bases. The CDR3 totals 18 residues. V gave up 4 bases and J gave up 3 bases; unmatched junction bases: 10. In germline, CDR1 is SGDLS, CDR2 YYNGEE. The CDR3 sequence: CASSPRGTGASGANVLTF. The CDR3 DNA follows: TGTGCCAGCAGCCCAAGGGGGACAGGGGCAAGTGGGGCCAACGTCCTGACTTTC. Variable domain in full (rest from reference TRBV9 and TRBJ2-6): DSGVTQTPKHLITATGQRVTLRCSPRSGDLSVYWYQQSLDQGLQFLIQYYNGEERAKGNILERFSAQQFPDLHSELNLSSLELGDSALYFCASSPRGTGASGANVLTFGAGSRLTVL.

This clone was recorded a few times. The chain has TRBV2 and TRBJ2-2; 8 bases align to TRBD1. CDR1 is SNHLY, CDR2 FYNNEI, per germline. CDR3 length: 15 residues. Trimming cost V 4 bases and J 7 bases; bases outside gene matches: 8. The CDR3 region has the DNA TGTGCCAGCAGTGGGCAGGGGGCGCTAGGCGGGGAGCTGTTTTTT. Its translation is CASSGQGALGGELFF.

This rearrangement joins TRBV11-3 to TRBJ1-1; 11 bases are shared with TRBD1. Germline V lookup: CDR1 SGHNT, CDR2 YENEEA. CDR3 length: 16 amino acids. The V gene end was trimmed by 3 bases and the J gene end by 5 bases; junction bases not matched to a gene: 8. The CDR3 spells CASSFTTGTGGTEAFF. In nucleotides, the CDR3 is TGTGCCAGCAGCTTTACTACCGGGACAGGGGGAACTGAAGCTTTCTTT.

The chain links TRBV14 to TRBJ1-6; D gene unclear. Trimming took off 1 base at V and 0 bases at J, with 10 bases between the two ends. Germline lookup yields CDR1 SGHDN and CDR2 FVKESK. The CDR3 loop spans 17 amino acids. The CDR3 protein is CASSQVVGSSYNSPLHF. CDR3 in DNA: TGTGCCAGCAGCCAAGTTGTCGGCAGCTCCTATAATTCACCCCTCCACTTT. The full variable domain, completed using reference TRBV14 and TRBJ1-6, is EAGVTQFPSHSVIEKGQTVTLRCDPISGHDNLYWYRRVMGKEIKFLLHFVKESKQDESGMPNNRFLAERTGGTYSTLKVQPAELEDSGVYFCASSQVVGSSYNSPLHFGNGTRLTVT.

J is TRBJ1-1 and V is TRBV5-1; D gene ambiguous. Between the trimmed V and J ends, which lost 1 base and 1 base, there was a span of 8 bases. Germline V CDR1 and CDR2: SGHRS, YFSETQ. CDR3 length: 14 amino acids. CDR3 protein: CASSLRGQNTEAFF. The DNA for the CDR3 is TGCGCCAGCAGCTTGAGAGGTCAGAACACTGAAGCTTTCTTT.

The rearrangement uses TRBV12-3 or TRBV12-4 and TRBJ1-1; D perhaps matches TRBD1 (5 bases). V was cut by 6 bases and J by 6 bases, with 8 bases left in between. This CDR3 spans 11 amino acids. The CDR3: CASSPGPEAFF. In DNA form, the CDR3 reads TGTGCCAGCAGCCCGGGACCTGAAGCTTTCTTT.

CDR3 in DNA: TGTGCCAGCAGAGTGGGGCAACTAAACACTGAAGCTTTCTTT. This encodes CASRVGQLNTEAFF. The rearrangement links TRBV28 to TRBJ1-1; perhaps TRBD1 as D (5 bases). The CDR3 length is 14 residues. Germline V gene data show CDR1 as MDHEN and CDR2 as SYDVKM. Trimming stripped 6 bases from V and 2 bases from J, with 13 bases between.